The 8 T cell receptor beta chains listed next were all sequenced from one sample in a study of OX40 agonist ivuxolimab in advanced cancers. Clones were read by immunoSEQ multiplex PCR, and TCRdb kept only the in-frame ones, dropping some. The sample holds approximately 99,000 clones, 94% seen once. The sequences come from CD4+ or CD8+ T cells sorted from blood, collected in a trial of the OX40 agonist ivuxolimab. The receptors were sampled from an adult with an advanced solid tumor such as melanoma, head and neck, liver or kidney cancer.

The rearrangement uses TRBV7-2 and TRBJ2-7, with 7 bases matching TRBD1. The germline CDR1 and CDR2 sequences are SGHTA and FQGNSA. The CDR3 extends over 15 amino acids. Losses at the gene ends were 5 bases for V and 0 bases for J; bases not matched to a gene: 7. CDR3 loop: CASSVNPGGSYEQYF. The CDR3, as DNA: TGTGCCAGCAGCGTAAACCCAGGGGGCTCCTACGAGCAGTACTTC.

The V and J genes are TRBV27 and TRBJ2-3; TRBD2 matches at 10 bases. Germline trimming cut 0 bases from V and 4 bases from J; bases unmatched to any gene: 4. This CDR3 spans 16 amino acids. Germline assignment: CDR1 MNHEY and CDR2 SMNVEV (reference sequence). The CDR3 DNA sequence: TGTGCCAGCAGTTTATCGGCTAGCGGGAGCCCAGATACGCAGTATTTT. It specifies CASSLSASGSPDTQYF.

This rearrangement joins TRBV5-1 to TRBJ2-2; 10 bases are shared with TRBD1. J gave up 7 bases and V 2 bases, and 5 bases lay outside the gene matches. The CDR3 runs 15 residues. Germline CDR1 is SGHRS and CDR2 is YFSETQ. The CDR3 DNA reads TGCGCCAGCAGCTTCGTCGGGACAGGGGTCGGGGAGCTGTTTTTT. Translating it yields CASSFVGTGVGELFF.

Only one count was recorded for this clone. This chain uses TRBV4-3 with TRBJ2-1; 8 positions match TRBD1. The CDR3 is 14 amino acids. Germline V lookup: CDR1 LGHNA, CDR2 YSLEER. V lost 4 bases and J lost 5; bases outside the gene matches: 4. The DNA of the CDR3 is TGCGCCAGCAGCCTACAGACAGGGGACAATGAGCAGTTCTTC. Residues: CASSLQTGDNEQFF.

The V and J genes are TRBV5-6 and TRBJ1-2, with D unclear. The CDR3 has 15 amino acids. The V and J ends lost 1 base and 5 bases respectively, with 15 bases between them. Germline V gene sequence: CDR1 SGHDT, CDR2 YYEEEE. The CDR3 DNA is TGTGCCAGCAGCTTGAATGGGGTATGGGTATATGGCTACACCTTC. Translated, it gives CASSLNGVWVYGYTF.

This chain connects TRBV28 to TRBJ1-2; a possible D gene is TRBD1 (6 bases). With 9 bases removed from V and 4 bases from J, the gap between germline ends came to 12 bases. Germline assignment: CDR1 MDHEN and CDR2 SYDVKM. The CDR3 is 12 amino acids. The CDR3 coding sequence is TGTGCCAGTAACAGGGTCGTCTATGGCTACACCTTC. It codes for CASNRVVYGYTF.

The chain links TRBV18 to TRBJ1-1; D is uncertain. V lost 3 bases and J lost 3, with 8 bases in between. Germline V gives CDR1 KGHSH, CDR2 LQKENI. The CDR3 is 13 residues long. The CDR3 DNA reads as TGTGCCAGCTCACCGAATTTAGACACTGAAGCTTTCTTT. It codes for CASSPNLDTEAFF.

J is TRBJ2-5 and V is TRBV6-6, with D perhaps matching TRBD1 or TRBD2 (6 bases each). The germline V and J ends were trimmed by 2 bases and 4 bases, with 11 bases remaining between them. Germline lookup yields CDR1 MNHNY and CDR2 SVGAGI (reference sequence). The CDR3 is made up of 14 amino acids. CDR3 protein: CASSYMGGVETQYF. In nucleotides, the CDR3 is TGTGCCAGCAGTTACATGGGGGGCGTAGAGACCCAGTACTTC.